This T cell receptor beta chain was found in a study of cytomegalovirus exposure and HLA in healthy donors. The primer mix had 60 Vbeta and 13 Jbeta primers. Methods used by the authors: There were about 80 million unique TCR beta chains by a later count, and 8.5 million to 14 million of them were shared. This table comes from immunoSEQ multiplex PCR, and its TCRdb copy is limited to in-frame clones, with some not included. The V and J calls and clone size come from that table; D and trimming were worked out from the DNA. There are tens of thousands of clones in the sample; roughly 74% occur only once, and about 1.5% lies in the top ten. The V and J ends lost 7 bases and 2 bases respectively, with 12 bases between them. Germline V gene sequence: CDR1 MNHNY, CDR2 SVGAGI (reference sequence). The CDR3 spans 14 residues.

The TCR originated in a female donor in good health and CMV-seronegative. The chain recombines TRBV6-6 with TRBJ1-3; D remains unclear. Sequencing was done on a sample of PBMCs. In DNA form, the CDR3 reads TGTGCCAGCATGCCGGGAAGGACTGGAAACACCATATATTTT. This translates into CASMPGRTGNTIYF.